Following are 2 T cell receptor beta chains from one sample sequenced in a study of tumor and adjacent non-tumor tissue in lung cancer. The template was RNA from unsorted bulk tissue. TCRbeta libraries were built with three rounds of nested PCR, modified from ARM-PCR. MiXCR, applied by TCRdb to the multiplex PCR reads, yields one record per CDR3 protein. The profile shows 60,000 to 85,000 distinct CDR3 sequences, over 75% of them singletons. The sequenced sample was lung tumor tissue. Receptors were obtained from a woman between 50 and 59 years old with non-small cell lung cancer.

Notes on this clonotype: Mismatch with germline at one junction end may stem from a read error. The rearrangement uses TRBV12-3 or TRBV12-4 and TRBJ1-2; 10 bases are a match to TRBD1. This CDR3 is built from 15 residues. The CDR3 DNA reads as TGTGGCAGCAGTCGGACAGGGGGTTCTAGCTATGGCTACACCTTC. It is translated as CGSSRTGGSSYGYTF.

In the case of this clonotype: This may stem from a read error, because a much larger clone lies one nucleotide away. DNA of the CDR3: TGCGCCAGCAGCGGAGGGGCCAGCACCTGCGAGCAGTACTTC. This gives the protein CASSGGASTCEQYF. V usage is TRBV5-1 and J usage is TRBJ2-7; maybe TRBD2 (6 bases). The germline gives CDR1 SGHRS, CDR2 YFSETQ. V gave up 4 bases and J gave up 6 bases, with 17 bases separating them. The CDR3 sequence is 14 residues long.